This T cell receptor (beta chain) was identified during a study of PD-1 blockade in mismatch repair-deficient tumors (dated by TCRdb to the late 2010s). With regard to the full study: Between September 2013 and September 2016, around 91 consecutive patients with some twelve mismatch repair-deficient cancer types, all previously treated and progressing, were enrolled in the trial. Tumor-associated T cell clones were tracked in the peripheral blood of patients responding to PD-1 blockade by deep sequencing of TCR CDR3 regions. Beyond this particular receptor, the publication reports: Clones residing in the tumor, which were often undetectable in blood before treatment, expanded quickly after pembrolizumab and then contracted, generally before radiologic responses.

Trimming takes 4 bases off V and 6 bases off J; junction bases not matched to a gene: 7. The germline V gene yields SGHDN for CDR1 and FVKESK for CDR2. The CDR3 contains 15 residues, cysteine and phenylalanine counted. The CDR3 DNA has 45 bases and is translated from base 1. The library relied on the immunoSEQ multiplex PCR assay. This immuneACCESS table, as held by TCRdb, lists in-frame sequences with V and J called but not all clones. Of the missing ones, under half trace to an unresolved V gene in checked studies; the others have no known cause. Across this sample there are about 20,000 clones, with 84% seen only once. The ten biggest clones cover about 15% of the sample. This clone was detected only a few times. It lacks a known antigen. No quality values exist for individual bases; no much larger clone is one base distant. For each enrolled patient, mismatch repair deficiency was established using either polymerase chain reaction or immunohistochemistry. Three patients who responded to pembrolizumab therapy underwent TCR sequencing. The phase II trial prospectively evaluated PD-1 blockade with pembrolizumab in advanced mismatch repair-deficient cancers, independent of tissue of origin. Peripheral blood T cell samples were collected serially, before PD-1 blockade began and at several time points afterward. Blood sampling time points were reported as weeks after the first dose of pembrolizumab.

Here the sequenced sample was peripheral blood, taken 2 weeks after starting pembrolizumab. The receptor chain draws on TRBV14 and TRBJ2-1; 9 central bases correspond to TRBD1. The TCR was taken from an adult with mismatch repair-deficient cancer. This receptor has the CDR3 CASSPHRDRVNEQFF. In nucleotide form, the sequence is TGTGCCAGCAGCCCCCACCGGGACAGGGTCAATGAGCAGTTCTTC.